The subject of this entry is one T cell receptor beta chain. Trimming took 6 bases from V and 1 from J; bases not matched to a gene: 8. Germline CDR1 reads LNHNV; CDR2 reads YYDKDF (reference sequence). The CDR3 consists of 16 residues. These data are taken from a study of blood T cell repertoires in COVID-19. Data came from immunoSEQ multiplex PCR; TCRdb stores just in-frame clones and leaves some out. Seen here are roughly 220,000 clones, around 84% observed once, and the top ten hold 6.8%. The sequencing sample was made of PBMCs or T cells enriched from blood (not recorded which). The genes are TRBV15 and TRBJ1-5, with TRBD1 identical over 8 bases. This receptor was taken from a woman aged 40 to 55 who had recovered from COVID-19. The CDR3 DNA reads TGTGCCACCAGATCCACTGGGGACAGGAGCAATCAGCCCCAGCATTTT. Protein: CATRSTGDRSNQPQHF.